The TCR beta chain under discussion was sequenced for a study of T cell responses to AZD1222 COVID-19 vaccine. The CDR3 contains 13 residues. Germline V gene sequence: CDR1 SEHNR, CDR2 FQNEAQ (reference sequence). V shed 3 bases and J shed 6 bases, with 12 bases lying between them. TCRdb's copy holds only in-frame clones and misses some; the assay was immunoSEQ multiplex PCR. The top ten hold 5% of the sample, which has around 94,000 clones, approximately 86% seen once. This clonotype was obtained from an adult in good health. The sample consisted of peripheral blood, taken on day 0 of AZD1222 vaccination. This chain links TRBV7-9 with TRBJ2-7, with D tentatively TRBD1 or TRBD2 (5 bases each). Here the CDR3 DNA reads TGTGCCAGCAGCTTGTCCGGGACGTTCGAGCAGTACTTC. Protein: CASSLSGTFEQYF.